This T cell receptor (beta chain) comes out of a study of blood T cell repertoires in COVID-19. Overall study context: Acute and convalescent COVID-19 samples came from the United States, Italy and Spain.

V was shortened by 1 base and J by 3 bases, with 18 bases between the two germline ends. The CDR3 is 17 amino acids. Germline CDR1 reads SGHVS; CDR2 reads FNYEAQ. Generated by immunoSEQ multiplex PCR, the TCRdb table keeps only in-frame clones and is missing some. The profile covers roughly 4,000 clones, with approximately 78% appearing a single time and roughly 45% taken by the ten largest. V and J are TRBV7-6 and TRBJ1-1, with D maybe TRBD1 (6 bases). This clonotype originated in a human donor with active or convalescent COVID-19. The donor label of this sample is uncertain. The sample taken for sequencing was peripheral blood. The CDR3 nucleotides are TGTGCCAGCAGCTTAGGACCCAGGGGCCAAATGTACACTGAAGCTTTCTTT. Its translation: CASSLGPRGQMYTEAFF.